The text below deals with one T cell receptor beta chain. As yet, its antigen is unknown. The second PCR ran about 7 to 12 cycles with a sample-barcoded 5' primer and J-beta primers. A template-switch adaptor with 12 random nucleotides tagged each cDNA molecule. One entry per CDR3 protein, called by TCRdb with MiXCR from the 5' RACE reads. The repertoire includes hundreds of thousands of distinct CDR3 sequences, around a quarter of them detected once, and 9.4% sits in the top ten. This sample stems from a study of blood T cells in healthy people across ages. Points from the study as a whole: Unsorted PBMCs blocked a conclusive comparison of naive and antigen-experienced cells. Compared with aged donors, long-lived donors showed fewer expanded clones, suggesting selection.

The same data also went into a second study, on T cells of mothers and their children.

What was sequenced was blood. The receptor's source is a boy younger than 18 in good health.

The CDR3 DNA is TGTGCCAGCTCTCCTTTGGGACAAAGCACAGATACGCAGTATTTT. This gives the protein CASSPLGQSTDTQYF. The chain joins TRBV18 to TRBJ2-3; D is possibly TRBD1 (6 bases). V dropped 6 bases and J dropped 0 bases, with 13 bases sitting between them. The CDR3 sequence is 15 residues long. CDR1 is KGHSH and CDR2 is LQKENI in the germline V gene.